This T cell receptor (beta chain) was identified during a study of identical twins. This CDR3 has 11 residues. V dropped 3 bases and J dropped 6 bases, with 6 bases sitting between them. The germline gives CDR1 SGHVS, CDR2 FQNEAQ. TCRdb re-called the 5' RACE reads with MiXCR, one entry per CDR3 protein. The table shows under 300,000 distinct CDR3 sequences, with 12% occurring only once. This clonotype was observed at least ten times. Antigen specificity is unknown. All donors comprised healthy Caucasians. Notes on the study in general: Excess low generation probability was seen in twin-shared out-of-frame alpha sequences. Beta clonotypes that were abundant in cord blood contained fewer insertions, a pattern absent from memory repertoires. Invariant populations such as MAIT and iNKT cells could partly muddle zero-insertion analyses.

These data were also reused for a study on yellow fever vaccine responses in identical twins.

The source material was memory (CD45RO+) T cells sorted from blood. This TCR derives from a woman aged 18 to 35 in good health. The chain combines TRBV7-8 with TRBJ2-7; D is ambiguous. In nucleotides, the CDR3 is TGTGCCAGCAGCTTTGGGATCGAGCAGTACTTC. It encodes CASSFGIEQYF.